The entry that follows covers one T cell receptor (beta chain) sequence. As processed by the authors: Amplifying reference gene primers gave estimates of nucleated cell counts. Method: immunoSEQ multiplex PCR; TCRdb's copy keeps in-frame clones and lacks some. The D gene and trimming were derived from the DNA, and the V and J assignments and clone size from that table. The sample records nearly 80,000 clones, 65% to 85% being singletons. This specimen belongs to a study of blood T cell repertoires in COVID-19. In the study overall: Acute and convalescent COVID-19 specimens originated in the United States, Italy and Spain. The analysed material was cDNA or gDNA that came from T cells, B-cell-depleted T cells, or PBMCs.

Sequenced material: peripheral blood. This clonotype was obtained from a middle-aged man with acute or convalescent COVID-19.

The CDR3 is CASSPGQGPYGYTF. The DNA for the CDR3 is TGTGCCAGCTCACCCGGACAGGGACCTTATGGCTACACCTTC. The chain has TRBV18 and TRBJ1-2, with TRBD1 identical over 8 bases. The length of the CDR3 is 14 residues. Germline V gene lookup returns CDR1 KGHSH and CDR2 LQKENI. The V and J ends lost 3 bases and 5 bases, in that order; junction bases with no gene match: 5. Together with reference TRBV18 and TRBJ1-2, the CDR3 gives the full variable domain: NAGVMQNPRHLVRRRGQEARLRCSPMKGHSHVYWYRQLPEEGLKFMVYLQKENIIDESGMPKERFSAEFPKEGPSILRIQQVVRGDSAAYFCASSPGQGPYGYTFGSGTRLTVV.